The clone carrying this T cell receptor beta chain appeared many times. Its antigen is not identified. This sample is drawn from a study of Graves' ophthalmopathy and Graves' hyperthyroidism. Findings and caveats of the study: Using 13 signatures, a model distinguished ophthalmopathy from stable hyperthyroidism, reaching around 85% sensitivity and 80% to 83% specificity.

TCR beta CDR3 amplification used RNA transcripts. HTBI primers were employed in first-round RT-PCR, then a second-round multiplex PCR followed. MiXCR, run by TCRdb on the multiplex PCR reads, gives a single entry per CDR3 protein. The sample comprises a few hundred thousand distinct CDR3 sequences, roughly 21% of which are singletons, and around 3% rests with the top ten. Fresh peripheral blood (more than 9 ml) yielded the PBMCs. There are 13 residues in the CDR3. Trimming stripped 6 bases from V and 5 bases from J, with 17 bases between. The germline gives CDR1 DFQATT, CDR2 SNEGSKA (reference sequence).

The V call is TRBV20-1, the J call TRBJ2-7; a possible D gene is TRBD2 (6 bases). Sequenced material: peripheral blood. The clonotype was recovered from a woman younger than 35 with stable Graves' hyperthyroidism. The CDR3 sequence is CSAMALRGDEQYF. The CDR3 nucleotides are TGCAGTGCCATGGCCTTGCGGGGAGACGAGCAGTACTTC.